The 25 T cell receptor beta chains below all came from one sample that was sequenced in a study of T cell repertoires in cytomegalovirus infection. MiXCR, run by TCRdb on the reads, gives a single entry per CDR3 protein. The sample comprises some 800,000 distinct CDR3 sequences, 25% to 35% of which are singletons, and approximately 14% rests with the top ten. These TCRs are of unknown antigen specificity. Sequencing used cultured CD8+ T cells from PBMCs, obtained from culture after CMV antigen stimulation. All receptors derive from a human donor in good health (CMV status not recorded). Some clones in this sample may be carry-over from other donors' samples.

The CDR3, as DNA: TGTGCCACCAGTGAAACAGGAAATTTTGACACCGGGGAGCTGTTTTTT. Translating it yields CATSETGNFDTGELFF. V gene TRBV24-1 combines with J gene TRBJ2-2; D may be TRBD1 (5 bases). Trimming removed 4 bases at V and 3 bases at J, with 14 bases between. CDR1 KGHDR and CDR2 SFDVKD come from the germline V gene. This CDR3 has 16 amino acids.

The V gene is TRBV28, the J gene TRBJ2-1; 9 positions match TRBD2. CDR3 length: 17 amino acids. Trimming at V came to 5 bases and at J to 4 bases, leaving 12 bases not matched to a gene. Germline V lookup: CDR1 MDHEN, CDR2 SYDVKM. The CDR3 nucleotides read TGTGCCAGCAGTCAGGGGCTAGCGGGGCGTAATTACAATGAGCAGTTCTTC. This gives the protein CASSQGLAGRNYNEQFF. Together with reference TRBV28 and TRBJ2-1, the CDR3 gives the full variable domain: DVKVTQSSRYLVKRTGEKVFLECVQDMDHENMFWYRQDPGLGLRLIYFSYDVKMKEKGDIPEGYSVSREKKERFSLILESASTNQTSMYLCASSQGLAGRNYNEQFFGPGTRLTVL.

This clonotype showed up just a few times. In DNA form, the CDR3 reads TGTGCCAGCAGCCAGCATTTAGCGGGGGAGGCCAATGAGCAGTTCTTC. Protein: CASSQHLAGEANEQFF. The V and J genes are TRBV4-2 and TRBJ2-1, with TRBD2 matching over 9 bases. V was clipped by 3 bases and J by 6 bases; unmatched bases: 9. Germline assignment: CDR1 LGHNA and CDR2 YNFKEQ. The CDR3 contains 16 residues.

A single count supports this clonotype. The chain has TRBV6-2 or TRBV6-3 and TRBJ2-2; a possible D gene is TRBD1 (6 bases). The V end lost 8 bases, the J end lost 6 bases, and 10 bases lay between the germline ends. The CDR3 contains 12 residues. In germline, CDR1 is MNHEY, CDR2 SVGEGT. The chain's CDR3 is CASGTGSGELFF. The CDR3 DNA reads TGTGCCAGCGGAACAGGGTCCGGGGAGCTGTTTTTT.

The CDR3 DNA reads TGTGCCAGCAGTTACGGGGAGTCAGGCGGTGAAGCTTTCTTT. This sequence encodes CASSYGESGGEAFF. The chain is built from TRBV6-5 and TRBJ1-1, with unresolved D. The length of the CDR3 is 14 residues. V shed 2 bases and J shed 7 bases, with 14 bases lying between them. The germline V gene encodes CDR1 MNHEY and CDR2 SVGAGI.

As to this clonotype: A junction end diverges from the germline sequence, so it may reflect a read error. The chain combines TRBV6-6 with TRBJ2-1; D gene ambiguous. This CDR3 is 11 amino acids long. Germline V gene data show CDR1 as MNHNY and CDR2 as SVGAGI (reference sequence). The DNA of the CDR3 is TGTGCCAGCAGTGATGGGGTGGGGATACTCTTC. This codes for CASSDGVGILF.

This chain links TRBV7-2 with TRBJ1-2, with no clear D. The CDR3 consists of 11 residues. Trimming stripped 5 bases from V and 5 bases from J, with 6 bases between. Germline lookup yields CDR1 SGHTA and CDR2 FQGNSA. This CDR3 reads CASSPEYGYTF. The CDR3 DNA is TGTGCCAGCAGCCCTGAGTATGGCTACACCTTC.

This clonotype showed up just a few times. The junction and the germline gene differ at one end; a read error may be behind it. The chain is built from TRBV27 and TRBJ1-2; D remains unclear. Looked up from germline, CDR1 is MNHEY and CDR2 is SMNVEV (reference sequence). The CDR3 has 11 residues. CDR3 region: CASSSGIFMAF. The CDR3 bases are TGTGCCAGCAGTTCCGGGATTTTTATGGCGTTC.

The sample holds a few counts of this clonotype. This chain joins TRBV7-9 and TRBJ2-3; possibly TRBD1 or TRBD2 for D (5 bases each). Trimming left V 8 bases short and J 1 base short, with 10 bases between. CDR1 is SEHNR, CDR2 FQNEAQ, per germline (reference sequence). The CDR3 loop spans 13 amino acids. For the CDR3, the DNA is TGTGCCAGCGAGGGACCGCGCACAGATACGCAGTATTTT. This gives the protein CASEGPRTDTQYF.

The sample holds a few counts of this clonotype. The rearrangement uses TRBV7-2 and TRBJ2-7; D is uncertain. The germline V gene encodes CDR1 SGHTA and CDR2 FQGNSA. Trimming cost V 1 base and J 0 bases, with 7 bases left between them. This CDR3 has 14 residues. The CDR3 protein is CASSLDLSSYEQYV. Written as DNA, the CDR3 is TGTGCCAGCAGCTTAGACCTGAGCTCCTACGAGCAGTACGTC.

In regard to this clonotype: A read error is possible here, since a much larger clone lies one base away. The chain joins TRBV7-2 to TRBJ2-1; a possible D gene is TRBD1 (6 bases). The CDR3 has 16 amino acids. V lost 3 bases and J 3 bases, leaving 15 bases between the germline ends. Germline CDR1 reads SGHTA; CDR2 reads FQGNSA. This CDR3 reads CASSFWRTEGYNEQFF. CDR3 nucleotide sequence: TGTGCCAGCAGCTTTTGGAGGACAGAGGGCTACAATGAGCAGTTCTTC.

The rearrangement links TRBV4-1 to TRBJ1-1, with TRBD1 as a possible D gene (6 bases). Trimming stripped 4 bases from V and 3 bases from J, with 15 bases between. The CDR3 totals 15 residues. The germline V gene encodes CDR1 MGHRA and CDR2 YSYEKL. In DNA, the CDR3 is TGCGCCAGCAGCCCGAGCGAGGGGGAGTACACTGAAGCTTTCTTT. This gives the protein CASSPSEGEYTEAFF.

The chain recombines TRBV6-5 with TRBJ2-3; D remains ambiguous. Trimming removed 3 bases at V and 1 base at J, with 14 bases between. This CDR3 has 16 amino acids. In germline, CDR1 is MNHEY, CDR2 SVGAGI. The CDR3 region is CASSYGVWGGTDTQYF. The CDR3 DNA reads TGTGCCAGCAGTTATGGGGTTTGGGGTGGCACAGATACGCAGTATTTT.

The chain recombines TRBV2 with TRBJ1-1; D unresolved. This CDR3 has 15 residues. V lost 7 bases, J lost 0 bases, and 15 bases lay in between. CDR1 and CDR2 from the germline V gene are SNHLY and FYNNEI. Here the CDR3 reads CASTLEGGLNTEAFF. CDR3 coding DNA: TGTGCCAGCACCCTCGAGGGAGGTCTGAACACTGAAGCTTTCTTT.

The chain carries TRBV5-6 and TRBJ1-1, with D tentatively TRBD1 (5 bases). CDR1 and CDR2 (germline): SGHDT, YYEEEE. CDR3 length: 13 amino acids. Trimming removed 1 base from V and 4 bases from J, with 8 bases in between. CDR3 protein: CASSLKGFTEAFF. CDR3 coding DNA: TGTGCCAGCAGCTTGAAGGGGTTCACTGAAGCTTTCTTT.

V and J are TRBV29-1 and TRBJ1-2, with 7 bases that match TRBD1. J gave up 8 bases and V 7 bases, and 7 bases lay outside the gene matches. Germline values: CDR1 SQVTM, CDR2 ANQGSEA. The CDR3 sequence is 11 residues long. CDR3 DNA sequence: TGCAGCGCCCAGGGGGGTATGGGCTACACCTTC. The encoded protein is CSAQGGMGYTF.

This clonotype showed up just once. At one end, the junction sequence differs from germline, possibly due to a read error. J is TRBJ1-2 and V is TRBV27; weak D call: TRBD1 (5 bases). The CDR3 length is 14 residues. CDR1 is MNHEY and CDR2 is SMNVEV in the germline V gene (reference sequence). The CDR3 DNA reads as TGTGCCAGCAGTTCCGGGGCAGAGAGCTATGACTACACCTTC. It translates to CASSSGAESYDYTF.

The chain employs TRBV15 and TRBJ1-1; perhaps TRBD1 as D (5 bases). Trimming took 5 bases from V and 1 from J, leaving 8 bases between them. Looked up from germline, CDR1 is LNHNV and CDR2 is YYDKDF (reference sequence). The CDR3 consists of 13 residues. The CDR3 here is CATSLTENTEAFF. CDR3 nucleotide sequence: TGTGCCACCAGCCTGACAGAGAACACTGAAGCTTTCTTT.

Only a few counts were recorded for this clonotype. CDR3 coding DNA: TGTGCCAGCCACTCCACGGGGACGGCCACAGATACGCAGTATTTT. It encodes CASHSTGTATDTQYF. J is TRBJ2-3 and V is TRBV5-4, with D tentatively TRBD1 or TRBD2 (5 bases each). Trimming stripped 7 bases from V and 2 bases from J, with 17 bases between. This CDR3 has 15 amino acids. CDR1 is SGHNT and CDR2 is YYREEE in the germline V gene (reference sequence).

The chain uses TRBV29-1 and TRBJ1-1; 9 bases fit TRBD1. The CDR3 sequence is 15 residues long. Looked up from germline, CDR1 is SQVTM and CDR2 is ANQGSEA. V was clipped by 5 bases and J by 7 bases; unmatched bases: 14. CDR3 sequence reads: CSVNPLTGGAGEAFF. DNA for the CDR3: TGCAGCGTTAACCCACTTACAGGGGGCGCCGGTGAAGCTTTCTTT.

This chain connects TRBV5-6 to TRBJ2-7; D is perhaps TRBD2 (6 bases). V gave up 0 bases and J gave up 6 bases, with 16 bases separating them. The germline V gene encodes CDR1 SGHDT and CDR2 YYEEEE. CDR3 length: 15 residues. As DNA, the CDR3 is TGTGCCAGCAGCTTGGCCCGCCGACTAGTGGGCGAGCAGTACGTC. Its translation is CASSLARRLVGEQYV.

CDR3 amino acids: CASSLSWTGGADTQYF. The CDR3, as DNA: TGTGCCAGCAGTCTGTCATGGACAGGGGGCGCAGATACGCAGTATTTT. The chain is built from TRBV27 and TRBJ2-3; TRBD1 agrees at 11 bases. The germline CDR1 and CDR2 sequences are MNHEY and SMNVEV (reference sequence). This CDR3 has 16 residues. V was clipped by 5 bases and J by 4 bases; unmatched bases: 8.

This clonotype was counted many times. CDR3 in DNA: TGTGCCAGCAGCTTAAAGAATGCGGTGAGCACAGATACGCAGTATTTT. This gives the protein CASSLKNAVSTDTQYF. V and J are TRBV7-8 and TRBJ2-3; D is ambiguous. The CDR3 is 16 residues long. CDR1 is SGHVS and CDR2 is FQNEAQ in the germline V gene. Trimming shortened V by 2 bases and J by 0 bases, and 12 bases separated the two germline ends.

This clonotype was recorded at least ten times. The gene calls are TRBV28 and TRBJ1-5, with TRBD1 identical over 8 bases. Germline V CDR1 and CDR2: MDHEN, SYDVKM. The CDR3 spans 18 residues. Trimming cost V 5 bases and J 1 base; bases outside gene matches: 13. This CDR3 reads CASSRWTGRDVSNQPQHF. The CDR3 DNA sequence: TGTGCCAGCAGTCGATGGACAGGGCGGGATGTGAGCAATCAGCCCCAGCATTTT.

This clonotype was observed a handful of times. The J gene is TRBJ1-5, the V gene TRBV12-5, with D possibly being TRBD1 (5 bases). Deletions cut 6 bases from V and 9 bases from J, with 9 bases between. Germline V gene sequence: CDR1 LGHNT, CDR2 FRNRAP. This CDR3 has 11 residues. The CDR3 sequence: CASGEGRPQHF. The CDR3 nucleotides read TGTGCTAGTGGGGAGGGGCGGCCCCAGCATTTT. Using reference TRBV12-5 and TRBJ1-5 for the parts outside the CDR3, the full variable domain is DARVTQTPRHKVTEMGQEVTMRCQPILGHNTVFWYRQTMMQGLELLAYFRNRAPLDDSGMPKDRFSAEMPDATLATLKIQPSEPRDSAVYFCASGEGRPQHFGDGTRLSIL.